These 23 T cell receptor beta chains came from one sample sequenced in a study of blood T cell repertoires in COVID-19 (dated by TCRdb to 2019 to 2021). The method was the immunoSEQ multiplex PCR assay. TCRdb took over this immuneACCESS table, retaining in-frame rearrangements with V and J assigned. Such tables are incomplete; in checked studies, under half of the missing clones stem from an unresolved V gene, and the remainder is unexplained. The sample includes about 200,000 clones, with 75% to 90% observed a single time. Roughly 30% of the sample lies in the top ten. The sample was peripheral blood. These receptors all stem from a middle-aged man with acute or convalescent COVID-19.

The rearrangement uses TRBV10-3 and TRBJ2-5; 7 nucleotides match TRBD2. Germline loops: CDR1 ENHRY, CDR2 SYGVKD. Trimming took 0 bases from V and 4 from J; bases not matched to a gene: 5. The CDR3 runs 15 residues. CDR3 sequence: CAISESQRGGETQYF. CDR3 coding DNA: TGTGCCATCAGTGAGTCGCAGCGGGGTGGAGAGACCCAGTACTTC.

The chain carries TRBV19 and TRBJ2-7, with D maybe TRBD1 (6 bases). The germline V gene has CDR1 LNHDA and CDR2 SQIVND (reference sequence). This CDR3 spans 13 amino acids. Trimming cost V 3 bases and J 4 bases, with 10 bases left between them. As DNA, the CDR3 is TGTGCCAGTAGTATGGGGGCGTTATACGAGCAGTACTTC. Translation: CASSMGALYEQYF.

The chain is built from TRBV7-6 and TRBJ2-1; 9 bases match TRBD2. The CDR3 is 15 amino acids. With V trimmed by 5 bases and J by 5 bases, 7 bases remained unmatched. Germline CDR1 SGHVS, CDR2 FNYEAQ. CDR3 nucleotides: TGTGCCAGCAGCCTCTCGAGCGGGGGGCACAATGAGCAGTTCTTC. It encodes CASSLSSGGHNEQFF.

This clone has just one count. This sequence joins TRBV12-3 or TRBV12-4 and TRBJ2-3; the D is unclear. CDR3 length: 12 residues. V lost 3 bases, J lost 5 bases, and 6 bases lay in between. CDR3 sequence (DNA): TGTGCCAGCAGTTTTTTCGGAGATACGCAGTATTTT. Encoded protein: CASSFFGDTQYF.

DNA of the CDR3: TGTGCCAGCAGTGAAGCGACAGGGACCACTGAAGCTTTCTTT. Its protein product is CASSEATGTTEAFF. The chain joins TRBV6-1 to TRBJ1-1; 7 bases fit TRBD1. The V segment lost 0 bases and the J segment 4 bases; nucleotides outside the gene matches: 2. The CDR3 runs to 14 residues. CDR1 and CDR2 from the germline V gene are MNHNS and SASEGT.

Here the CDR3 reads CASSLAPGGIYEQYF. CDR3 sequence (DNA): TGTGCCAGCAGCTTGGCGCCAGGGGGAATTTACGAGCAGTACTTC. The rearrangement links TRBV5-5 to TRBJ2-7; 7 nucleotides align to TRBD1. The CDR3 spans 15 residues. V lost 0 bases and J lost 4; bases outside the gene matches: 7. The germline gives CDR1 SGHKS, CDR2 YYEKEE (reference sequence).

The chain's CDR3 is CASQNRARNEKLFF. DNA for the CDR3: TGCGCCAGCCAGAACAGAGCCCGTAATGAAAAACTGTTTTTT. The rearrangement uses TRBV4-1 and TRBJ1-4; D unresolved. V was pared by 8 bases and J by 4 bases, with 14 bases between. Germline V CDR1 and CDR2: MGHRA, YSYEKL. CDR3 size: 14 residues.

The CDR3 region is CASSLGQSGNSPLHF. The CDR3, as DNA: TGTGCCAGCAGCTTAGGGCAATCCGGGAATTCACCCCTCCACTTT. The rearrangement links TRBV9 to TRBJ1-6; D is unresolved. The CDR3 extends over 15 amino acids. Germline loops: CDR1 SGDLS, CDR2 YYNGEE. V was cut by 4 bases and J by 7 bases, with 15 bases left in between.

This chain connects TRBV27 to TRBJ1-2; D is perhaps TRBD1 (5 bases). The CDR3 has 14 amino acids. V was pared by 6 bases and J by 2 bases, with 13 bases between. Per the germline V gene, CDR1 is MNHEY and CDR2 is SMNVEV (reference sequence). The CDR3 DNA reads TGTGCCAGCAGGCAGGGTAGTGCGAACTATGGCTACACCTTC. Its protein product is CASRQGSANYGYTF.

The genes are TRBV9 and TRBJ2-3, with 10 nucleotides matching TRBD2. The CDR3 is 16 amino acids. After removal of 2 bases from V and 1 base from J, the junction contained 4 bases not matched to a gene. Germline assignment: CDR1 SGDLS and CDR2 YYNGEE. This CDR3 reads CASSVLGLAGTDTQYF. CDR3 nucleotide sequence: TGTGCCAGCAGCGTTCTCGGACTAGCGGGCACAGATACGCAGTATTTT.

Only one count was recorded for this clone. V gene TRBV5-4 combines with J gene TRBJ2-3; 11 nucleotides agree with TRBD2. Trimming took 2 bases from V and 10 from J; bases not matched to a gene: 21. Per germline, CDR1 SGHNT and CDR2 YYREEE (reference sequence). The CDR3 sequence is 19 residues long. DNA of the CDR3: TGTGCCAGCAGCTTCTCAATGTACCGTACTAGCGGGAGTTCACAAGCGCAGTATTTT. It codes for CASSFSMYRTSGSSQAQYF.

This rearrangement joins TRBV19 to TRBJ1-2; D not certain. V lost 5 bases, J lost 2 bases, and 15 bases lay in between. The CDR3 loop spans 15 amino acids. Germline V gives CDR1 LNHDA, CDR2 SQIVND (reference sequence). The CDR3 region has the DNA TGTGCCAGTAGTCTGATCCGGGAGGAAAACTATGGCTACACCTTC. Translated, it gives CASSLIREENYGYTF. Variable domain in full (rest from reference TRBV19 and TRBJ1-2): DGGITQSPKYLFRKEGQNVTLSCEQNLNHDAMYWYRQDPGQGLRLIYYSQIVNDFQKGDIAEGYSVSREKKESFPLTVTSAQKNPTAFYLCASSLIREENYGYTFGSGTRLTVV.

The V gene is TRBV30, the J gene TRBJ1-1; D might be TRBD1 (5 bases). The CDR3 extends over 13 amino acids. Per germline, CDR1 GTSNPN and CDR2 SVGIG (reference sequence). The V end lost 2 bases, the J end lost 4 bases, and 11 bases lay between the germline ends. Here the CDR3 DNA reads TGTGCCTGGAGTATCGACAGTCGCACTGAAGCTTTCTTT. Translation: CAWSIDSRTEAFF. The full variable domain, in which reference TRBV30 and TRBJ1-1 provide the parts outside the CDR3, is SQTIHQWPATLVQPVGSPLSLECTVEGTSNPNLYWYRQAAGRGLQLLFYSVGIGQISSEVPQNLSASRPQDRQFILSSKKLLLSDSGFYLCAWSIDSRTEAFFGQGTRLTVV.

The chain joins TRBV19 to TRBJ1-2, with D hard to call. Germline V lookup: CDR1 LNHDA, CDR2 SQIVND (reference sequence). This CDR3 spans 17 amino acids. V was shortened by 3 bases and J by 4 bases, with 21 bases between the two germline ends. CDR3 coding DNA: TGTGCCAGTAGTATCTCAGCTTCCTCCCAAGAGGGCTATGGCTACACCTTC. This codes for CASSISASSQEGYGYTF.

The gene calls are TRBV7-3 and TRBJ2-5, with D possibly TRBD1 on 6 matching bases. V shed 5 bases and J shed 1 base, with 11 bases lying between them. The CDR3 consists of 14 residues. Germline-derived CDR1 and CDR2 are SGHTA and FQGTGA. CDR3 sequence (DNA): TGTGCCAGCAGCGCCGACAGGCTCCAAGAGACCCAGTACTTC. It codes for CASSADRLQETQYF.

The chain combines TRBV3-1 (or the pseudogene TRBV3-2) with TRBJ1-1, with D hard to call. The ends were cut back, 0 bases at V and 5 bases at J, with 10 bases in the middle. Germline CDR1 LGHDT, CDR2 YNNKEL (reference sequence). The CDR3 loop spans 14 amino acids. The CDR3 region has the DNA TGTGCCAGCAGCCAAGAAAGTCGGGAAACTGAAGCTTTCTTT. It translates to CASSQESRETEAFF.

The V and J genes are TRBV15 and TRBJ1-5; possible D gene TRBD1, 5 bases. The germline gives CDR1 LNHNV, CDR2 YYDKDF (reference sequence). Trimming took 5 bases from V and 4 from J, leaving 12 bases between them. There are 14 residues in the CDR3. CDR3: CATSGASFNQPQHF. CDR3 DNA sequence: TGTGCCACCAGCGGGGCCAGTTTTAATCAGCCCCAGCATTTT.

The chain's CDR3 is CSVESGDYGYTF. The DNA of the CDR3 is TGCAGCGTTGAGAGCGGAGACTATGGCTACACCTTC. The chain combines TRBV29-1 with TRBJ1-2, with D unresolved. Trimming removed 3 bases from V and 3 bases from J, with 8 bases in between. The length of the CDR3 is 12 residues. Per the germline V gene, CDR1 is SQVTM and CDR2 is ANQGSEA.

A single count supports this clone. The chain couples TRBV6-5 to TRBJ1-1; possible D gene TRBD1, 6 bases. The CDR3 totals 14 residues. Per the germline V gene, CDR1 is MNHEY and CDR2 is SVGAGI. Trimming left V 10 bases short and J 3 bases short, with 18 bases between. CDR3 nucleotide sequence: TGTGCCACCGTAACAGCGGGGGCGGACACTGAAGCTTTCTTT. It is translated as CATVTAGADTEAFF.

DNA of the CDR3: TGTGCCATCTCCCTGGGGCGGGAGGGCCGGTTCTTC. It specifies CAISLGREGRFF. The chain has TRBV10-3 and TRBJ2-1; the match to TRBD2 covers 9 bases. This CDR3 is built from 12 residues. After removal of 8 bases from V and 15 bases from J, the junction contained 11 bases not matched to a gene. In germline, CDR1 is ENHRY, CDR2 SYGVKD.

The rearrangement uses TRBV7-9 and TRBJ1-3; D call uncertain. This CDR3 comprises 16 residues. CDR1 and CDR2 from the germline V gene are SEHNR and FQNEAQ (reference sequence). The V end was cut by 6 bases, the J end by 4 bases, with 19 bases between. The CDR3, as DNA: TGTGCCAGCAGATCGAGTGGCACACGCAGGGGAAACACCATATATTTT. Its translation is CASRSSGTRRGNTIYF.

The chain joins TRBV7-9 to TRBJ1-2; 9 nucleotides align to TRBD1. The germline CDR1 and CDR2 sequences are SEHNR and FQNEAQ (reference sequence). With V trimmed by 1 base and J by 10 bases, 7 bases remained unmatched. This CDR3 comprises 14 residues. CDR3 protein: CASSLGGQGSNYTF. The CDR3, as DNA: TGTGCCAGCAGCTTAGGGGGACAGGGATCAAACTACACCTTC. The variable domain in full, with the rest retrieved from reference TRBV7-9 and TRBJ1-2, is DTGVSQNPRHKITKRGQNVTFRCDPISEHNRLYWYRQTLGQGPEFLTYFQNEAQLEKSRLLSDRFSAERPKGSFSTLEIQRTEQGDSAMYLCASSLGGQGSNYTFGSGTRLTVV.

This chain connects TRBV7-2 to TRBJ2-5, with TRBD1 matching over 8 bases. Germline loops: CDR1 SGHTA, CDR2 FQGNSA. J was trimmed by 2 bases and V by 5 bases; bases with no gene match: 13. This CDR3 contains 17 residues. CDR3 amino acids: CASSMTGAGSIQETQYF. CDR3 in DNA: TGTGCCAGCAGCATGACAGGGGCGGGGTCCATTCAAGAGACCCAGTACTTC. The whole variable domain, filled in from reference TRBV7-2 and TRBJ2-5, reads GAGVSQSPSNKVTEKGKDVELRCDPISGHTALYWYRQSLGQGLEFLIYFQGNSAPDKSGLPSDRFSAERTGGSVSTLTIQRTQQEDSAVYLCASSMTGAGSIQETQYFGPGTRLLVL.